These T cell receptor beta chains were read from a single sample in a study of T-cell memory formation after mild COVID-19. In TCRdb, the 5' RACE reads were re-called with MiXCR into one record per CDR3 protein. This table has fewer than 350,000 distinct CDR3 sequences, 14% appearing once. The sequenced sample consisted of PBMCs or a T cell subset sorted from them (not recorded which). The receptor source for this set is a man younger than 35 who had mild COVID-19 (a few samples of this study predate the infection). Cell type and time point are not known. Both conserved end residues are part of each CDR3. A D gene is named only where the DNA matches it firmly. Where a row states a size, it is once, few, many or the class of an expanded clone; other rows omit it.

d_call clone_size v_call cdr3_aa
TRBD2 few TRBV9 CASSDPGAGEHNNEQFF
. few TRBV11-2 CASSLIQGANTGELFF
. . TRBV7-9 CASSTRYRRATNYGYTF
. few TRBV3-1 CASSQNSAIQETQYF
. . TRBV7-2 CASSSAVGKGYGYTF
TRBD1 few TRBV7-2 CASSRDSTSPNEKLFF
TRBD1 . TRBV7-3 CASSLTGGPNTEAFF
. many TRBV5-1 CASSSRADLDGSEAFF
. . TRBV9 CASSISRGAVYEQFF
TRBD1 . TRBV5-6 CASSRRPETGTRSPLHF
. few TRBV5-1 CASRSGNTEAFF
TRBD1 many TRBV30 CAWSNGQGAWGIEQYF
. many TRBV7-9 CASSSTLQETQYF
. . TRBV4-2 CASSQEWRGTIYF
. . TRBV5-1 CASRGTANTGELFF
TRBD1 . TRBV28 CASSWYLDRGQETQYF
TRBD1 many TRBV10-3 CAISELAGGGETQYF
TRBD1 . TRBV25-1 CASMDRSDGYTF
TRBD1 few TRBV4-3 CASSHARDSYEQYF
. . TRBV6-6 CASSHLNRNQETQYF
TRBD1 . TRBV5-1 CASSLPGTGADYGYTF
. . TRBV5-1 CASSWNPGETQYF
. . TRBV5-1 CASSGGREVGQYF
TRBD1 . TRBV27 CASSLRDSLNEQFF
. few TRBV5-5 CASSLTLTLLSGANVLTF
. few TRBV4-1 CASSQGLQTGELFF
. few TRBV28 CASTSYGASYNEQFF
. few TRBV20-1 CSARDTSSQSNYGYTF
TRBD1 few TRBV28 CASSRDRGNEKLFF
TRBD2 few TRBV9 CASRGGLGSDEQFF
. . TRBV7-3 CASSLRGGGSPLHF
. . TRBV7-9 CASSLAGLIETQYF
. few TRBV7-2 CASSLGGTSTEAFF
TRBD2 . TRBV29-1 CSASSGARETQYF
. few TRBV7-2 CASSFNGSPLHF
. . TRBV5-4 CASRDPKNIQYF
. . TRBV14 CASTEALGRNTEAFF
. few TRBV6-6 CASRHAVRGPANQPQHF
. . TRBV11-2 CASSLRGLGGPQETQYF
TRBD1 . TRBV11-2 CASSLESIGTGEQFF
. many TRBV20-1 CSARVPAGGHEQYF
. . TRBV24-1 CATSEVGINEQFF
. few TRBV6-2/TRBV6-3 CASSSRGKSETQYF
. . TRBV5-8 CASSSGTLTDTQYF
TRBD1 few TRBV25-1 CASSGDRANTEAFF
. . TRBV4-1 CASSQVAGRFEETQYF
. . TRBV15 CATSRDTEYNEQFF
. few TRBV5-1 CASSLGQESSTDTQYF
TRBD1 . TRBV4-1 CASSPGQGAGEAFF
. . TRBV20-1 CSAQPGYNEQFF
. . TRBV6-1 CASSEIAQNYGYTF
TRBD1 few TRBV12-3/TRBV12-4 CASSLGQGHTEAFF
. . TRBV6-5 CASSYGLKGPRWETQYF
. once TRBV7-9 CASSSTTLSSGNTIYF
TRBD2 . TRBV20-1 CSAPTSGVYQETQYF
. . TRBV12-3/TRBV12-4 CASSLLRTQYF
TRBD2 . TRBV6-2/TRBV6-3 CASSPGLAGGRGGEQYF
. . TRBV6-5 CASKGDTYSNQPQHF
. many TRBV5-1 CASSSDQGSDNSPLHF
. . TRBV4-1 CASSHRLGDFNQPQHF